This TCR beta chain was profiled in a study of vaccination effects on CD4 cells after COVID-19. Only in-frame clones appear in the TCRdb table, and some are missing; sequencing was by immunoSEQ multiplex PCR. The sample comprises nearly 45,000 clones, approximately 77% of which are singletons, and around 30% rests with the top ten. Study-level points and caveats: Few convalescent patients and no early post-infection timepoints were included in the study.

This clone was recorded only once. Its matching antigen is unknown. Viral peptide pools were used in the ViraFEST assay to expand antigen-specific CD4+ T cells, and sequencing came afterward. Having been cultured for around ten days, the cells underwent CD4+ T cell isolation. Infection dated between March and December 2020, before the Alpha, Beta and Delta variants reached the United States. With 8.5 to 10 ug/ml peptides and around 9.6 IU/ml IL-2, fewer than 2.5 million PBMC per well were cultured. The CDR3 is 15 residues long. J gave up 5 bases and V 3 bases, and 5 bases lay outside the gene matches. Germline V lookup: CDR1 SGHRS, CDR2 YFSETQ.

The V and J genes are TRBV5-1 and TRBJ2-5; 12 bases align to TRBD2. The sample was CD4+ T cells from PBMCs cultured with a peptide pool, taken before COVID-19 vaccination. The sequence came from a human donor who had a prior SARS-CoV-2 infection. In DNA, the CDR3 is TGCGCCAGCAGCTGGGGTACTAGCGGGGGGGAGACCCAGTACTTC. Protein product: CASSWGTSGGETQYF. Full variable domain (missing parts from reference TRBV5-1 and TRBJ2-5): KAGVTQTPRYLIKTRGQQVTLSCSPISGHRSVSWYQQTPGQGLQFLFEYFSETQRNKGNFPGRFSGRQFSNSRSEMNVSTLELGDSALYLCASSWGTSGGETQYFGPGTRLLVL.